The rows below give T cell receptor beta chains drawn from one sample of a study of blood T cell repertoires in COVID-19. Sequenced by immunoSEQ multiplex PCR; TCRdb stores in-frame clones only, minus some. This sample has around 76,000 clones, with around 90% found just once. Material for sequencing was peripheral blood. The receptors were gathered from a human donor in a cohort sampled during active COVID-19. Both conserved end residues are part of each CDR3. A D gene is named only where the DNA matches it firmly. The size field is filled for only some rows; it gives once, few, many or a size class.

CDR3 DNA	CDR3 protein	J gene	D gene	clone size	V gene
TGTGCCAGCACTGGGGTTAAGGACAGTCGAATTTGGTATGGCTACACCTTC	CASTGVKDSRIWYGYTF	TRBJ1-2	-	-	TRBV7-2
TGCGCCAGCAGCTCGAGTCTAGCGGGGGTGCGGGAGACCCAGTACTTC	CASSSSLAGVRETQYF	TRBJ2-5	TRBD2	-	TRBV5-1
TGTGCCAGCAGCCCCCTACCAACTGCCCGCTCTGGAAACACCATATATTTT	CASSPLPTARSGNTIYF	TRBJ1-3	-	once	TRBV7-8
TGTGCCAGCAGTAGGACCACCCAGGGGCAGTACTTC	CASSRTTQGQYF	TRBJ2-7	-	few	TRBV2
TGCAGCTCTTCAGGGTTGGGGAACACTGAAGCTTTCTTT	CSSSGLGNTEAFF	TRBJ1-1	-	-	TRBV29-1
TGTGCCGTCGCCAGGGTTTCAGAGACCCAGTACTTC	CAVARVSETQYF	TRBJ2-5	-	-	TRBV6-5
TGTGCCAGCAGCGGTTCCAGGGGGTCCTCCTACGAGCAGTACTTC	CASSGSRGSSYEQYF	TRBJ2-7	TRBD1	-	TRBV7-6
TGTGCCATCAGAAAGGAGGGGGCAAACACCGGGGAGCTGTTTTTT	CAIRKEGANTGELFF	TRBJ2-2	-	-	TRBV10-3
TGCGCCAGCAGTCAATATGCCCCCCGACAGCACACTGAAGCTTTCTTT	CASSQYAPRQHTEAFF	TRBJ1-1	-	-	TRBV23-1
TGTGCCAGCAGCGAAACAGTGCTCACTGAAGCTTTCTTT	CASSETVLTEAFF	TRBJ1-1	-	once	TRBV7-2
TGTGCCAGCAGCTTCGGGCGGGGGGACGAGCAGTACTTC	CASSFGRGDEQYF	TRBJ2-7	TRBD2	-	TRBV7-2
TGTGCCAGCTCACCGGGACAAGAAGAGACCCAGTACTTC	CASSPGQEETQYF	TRBJ2-5	-	once	TRBV18
TGTGCCAGCGCCAAAACAGGGGGCAGGGGCTACACCTTC	CASAKTGGRGYTF	TRBJ1-2	TRBD1	-	TRBV27
TGTGCCATCACTAGCGGGGATCAAGAGACCCAGTACTTC	CAITSGDQETQYF	TRBJ2-5	TRBD2	-	TRBV10-3
TGTGCCAGCAGCTTGACAGGGGGTGCAACTAATGAAAAACTGTTTTTT	CASSLTGGATNEKLFF	TRBJ1-4	TRBD1	-	TRBV5-4
TGTGCCAGAATCAGGGCAGAATCTGGAAACACCATATATTTT	CARIRAESGNTIYF	TRBJ1-3	-	once	TRBV21-1
TGTGCCAGCAGTTACTCTCTAGCGGGCAATTCCTACGAGCAGTACTTC	CASSYSLAGNSYEQYF	TRBJ2-7	TRBD2	-	TRBV6-5
TGTGCCAGCAGCCCCACAGGCCAGTACAATGAGCAGTTCTTC	CASSPTGQYNEQFF	TRBJ2-1	-	-	TRBV7-2
TGTGCCAGCAGCTTCGGGGGGCACGGCACTGAAGCTTTCTTT	CASSFGGHGTEAFF	TRBJ1-1	-	-	TRBV5-4
TGTGCCAGCAGCCCCGGCGCGGGGGAGACCCAGTACTTC	CASSPGAGETQYF	TRBJ2-5	-	-	TRBV7-3
TGTGCCAGCAGCAAAGGAAGGGGTAGCGACAGGGCGCTTTACAATGAGCAGTTCTTC	CASSKGRGSDRALYNEQFF	TRBJ2-1	-	-	TRBV21-1
TGTGCCAGCCGTCGAGGAGCGGGATACACAGATACGCAGTATTTT	CASRRGAGYTDTQYF	TRBJ2-3	TRBD2	-	TRBV6-4
TGTGCCAGCAGCCAAACCGCAATAGCGGGGGCACACGAGCAGTACTTC	CASSQTAIAGAHEQYF	TRBJ2-7	TRBD2	-	TRBV9
TGTGCCAGCAGCAAAGCCGGGTGGCGGGCCAAAAACATTCAGTACTTC	CASSKAGWRAKNIQYF	TRBJ2-4	-	-	TRBV21-1
TGCGCCAGCAGCTTGGAAAGGACAGTGAACACCGGGGAGCTGTTTTTT	CASSLERTVNTGELFF	TRBJ2-2	-	-	TRBV5-1
TGTGCCAGCTCACCAGGCTCAGGCTCTGGAAACACCATATATTTT	CASSPGSGSGNTIYF	TRBJ1-3	-	-	TRBV18
TGTGCCAGCAGCCCCGACAGGGGGTCCTACAATGAGCAGTTCTTC	CASSPDRGSYNEQFF	TRBJ2-1	TRBD1	-	TRBV7-3
TGCAGCGTAGCCGGGACTAGCGGATACGAGCAGTACTTC	CSVAGTSGYEQYF	TRBJ2-7	TRBD2	once	TRBV29-1
TGCGCCAGCAGCCAGGGGGTTAGGGGGACAGTAGAGACCCAGTACTTC	CASSQGVRGTVETQYF	TRBJ2-5	TRBD1	-	TRBV4-3
TGCGCCAGCAGCCCGTGGGGCGGCAGTAATCAGCCCCAGCATTTT	CASSPWGGSNQPQHF	TRBJ1-5	-	-	TRBV5-1
TGCGCCAGCAGCTTGGATGGGCGGGGCAATCAGCCCCAGCATTTT	CASSLDGRGNQPQHF	TRBJ1-5	-	once	TRBV5-1
TGTGCCACCAGCAGAGATCGAGGGACAGGGACTCAGCCCCAGCATTTT	CATSRDRGTGTQPQHF	TRBJ1-5	TRBD1	-	TRBV15
TGTGCCGCGGCTACTAGCGGGGCTTTTGTCGATACGCAGTATTTT	CAAATSGAFVDTQYF	TRBJ2-3	TRBD2	-	TRBV19
TGTGCCAGCGGATTAAGACAGGGAACTTACACCGGGGAGCTGTTTTTT	CASGLRQGTYTGELFF	TRBJ2-2	TRBD1	-	TRBV5-6
TGTGCCAGCTCACCGACAGGGGAAGGGGAGCAGTTCTTC	CASSPTGEGEQFF	TRBJ2-1	TRBD1	once	TRBV6-5
TGTGCCAGCAGTTTAAGACTAGGTATTTACGAGCAGTACTTC	CASSLRLGIYEQYF	TRBJ2-7	-	-	TRBV27
TGTGCCAGCAGCTCCCAGGGCCGGTCTGTCTACAATGAGCAGTTCTTC	CASSSQGRSVYNEQFF	TRBJ2-1	-	-	TRBV7-8
TGTGCCAGCAGCTTAGCGGGAGCCCGGGGCTATGGCTACACCTTC	CASSLAGARGYGYTF	TRBJ1-2	-	-	TRBV7-9
TGTGCTAGTGGTTACGGGACAGGCGACTACGAGCAGTACTTC	CASGYGTGDYEQYF	TRBJ2-7	TRBD1	-	TRBV12-5
TGTGCCAGCTCACCACGGGAGAATGAGCAGTTCTTC	CASSPRENEQFF	TRBJ2-1	-	-	TRBV18
TGTGCCAGCAGCTCGACAGGGGGCAGGCGAGGCTACACCTTC	CASSSTGGRRGYTF	TRBJ1-2	TRBD1	few	TRBV5-8
TGTGCCAGCACCCTAGAGACGGGGGGTAGGGGTGGCTACACCTTC	CASTLETGGRGGYTF	TRBJ1-2	-	-	TRBV7-2
TGTGCCAGCAGCGCGGCCCCCGGGACAGCAGAGACCCAGTACTTC	CASSAAPGTAETQYF	TRBJ2-5	TRBD1	once	TRBV7-9
TGTGCCAGCGCTCAAGGGGTCTACTCTGGGGCCAACGTCCTGACTTTC	CASAQGVYSGANVLTF	TRBJ2-6	-	-	TRBV19
TGTGCCACCAGCAGAAGACTAGCGGGGAACACCGGGGAGCTGTTTTTT	CATSRRLAGNTGELFF	TRBJ2-2	TRBD2	-	TRBV15
TGTGCCAGTAGTCAGGGAAATGAGCAGTTCTTC	CASSQGNEQFF	TRBJ2-1	-	-	TRBV19
TGTGCCAGCCACCCGACAGGCGATATGAACACTGAAGCTTTCTTT	CASHPTGDMNTEAFF	TRBJ1-1	-	-	TRBV7-2
TGTGCCACCCACCAGGGGGCTGGAAACACCATATATTTT	CATHQGAGNTIYF	TRBJ1-3	TRBD1	-	TRBV10-3
TGTGCCAGCAGCCCTGGTAGCGGGGGGTACAATGAGCAGTTCTTC	CASSPGSGGYNEQFF	TRBJ2-1	TRBD2	-	TRBV7-3
TGTGCCAGCAGTTACGGAGGCGGAGGGCACGGCTACACCTTC	CASSYGGGGHGYTF	TRBJ1-2	-	-	TRBV6-6
TGTGCCAGCAGCACCTTGACTAGCGGGGTGGGGAATGAGCAGTTCTTC	CASSTLTSGVGNEQFF	TRBJ2-1	TRBD2	-	TRBV7-9
TGTGCCAGCAGCCCCACCGTCTGGGGGCACGATCAGCCCCAGCATTTT	CASSPTVWGHDQPQHF	TRBJ1-5	-	-	TRBV7-2
TGTGCCAGCAGTGGCGCTAGCGGGGTAGAGCAGTTCTTC	CASSGASGVEQFF	TRBJ2-1	TRBD2	-	TRBV2
TGTGCCAGCAGCGTAGACCCTACGGGACTTGGTGGCTACACCTTC	CASSVDPTGLGGYTF	TRBJ1-2	-	-	TRBV9
TGTGCCAGCAGCTCAACTCACAGTAGCTCCTACAATGAGCAGTTCTTC	CASSSTHSSSYNEQFF	TRBJ2-1	-	-	TRBV11-3